This T cell receptor (beta chain) was obtained from a study of blood T cell repertoires in COVID-19. The junction had 5 bases not matched to a gene; V was cut back by 4 bases and J by 7 bases. Germline V gene data show CDR1 as SQVTM and CDR2 as ANQGSEA. The CDR3 extends over 14 amino acids. Data came from immunoSEQ multiplex PCR; TCRdb stores just in-frame clones and leaves some out. The profile shows fewer than 30,000 clones, over 75% of them singletons. Sequenced sample: peripheral blood. The receptor comes from an older man with active COVID-19. The chain recombines TRBV29-1 with TRBJ2-1; 12 bases align to TRBD1. The CDR3 DNA reads TGCAGCGTTGTGGGACAGGGGGCAACAAATGAGCAGTTCTTC. Translating it yields CSVVGQGATNEQFF.